This entry lists 4 T cell receptor beta chains sequenced from one sample in a study of shared T cell receptors in the human thymus. TCRdb keeps only in-frame clones here, not all; method: immunoSEQ multiplex PCR. Of hundreds of thousands of clones detected, around 87% appear once; the ten largest clones hold roughly 0.0087%. This sample was also put to use in a study of human thymus T cells.

The specimen sequenced was thymocytes. The receptors were sampled from a boy younger than two with a congenital heart defect.

Here the CDR3 reads CSVIRQETLMNTEAFF. CDR3 sequence (DNA): TGCAGCGTTATCCGACAGGAGACTCTCATGAACACTGAAGCTTTCTTT. The gene calls are TRBV29-1 and TRBJ1-1, with D possibly being TRBD1 (6 bases). This CDR3 comprises 16 residues. The germline V and J ends were trimmed by 5 bases and 0 bases, with 19 bases remaining between them. Germline CDR1 is SQVTM and CDR2 is ANQGSEA.

J is TRBJ2-5 and V is TRBV7-2; D may be TRBD2 (5 bases). Germline CDR1 is SGHTA and CDR2 is FQGNSA. V lost 2 bases and J lost 5, with 21 bases in between. CDR3 size: 17 residues. This chain's CDR3 is CASSLKVAPPGGETQYF. The CDR3 bases are TGTGCCAGCAGCTTAAAAGTAGCGCCTCCCGGTGGGGAGACCCAGTACTTC.

The CDR3, as DNA: TGCGCCAGCAGCCAAGATCGGGGACGGGAGGACTATGGCTACACCTTC. It encodes CASSQDRGREDYGYTF. This chain links TRBV4-3 with TRBJ1-2; a weak D match, TRBD1 (5 bases). V lost 0 bases to trimming and J lost 3 bases, with 14 bases between them. This CDR3 spans 16 amino acids. CDR1 and CDR2 from the germline V gene are LGHNA and YSLEER.

This chain joins TRBV6-5 and TRBJ2-7; D possibly corresponds to TRBD2 (6 bases). CDR3 length: 15 residues. V lost 6 bases and J lost 2, with 17 bases in between. Per germline, CDR1 MNHEY and CDR2 SVGAGI. The CDR3 spells CASSPDRREPYEQYF. In DNA, the CDR3 is TGTGCCAGCAGCCCCGACCGCCGGGAGCCCTACGAGCAGTACTTC.